What follows is one TCR beta chain and its context. This clone has a handful of counts. This clone's antigen is unknown. The sample holds no much larger clone one base away, and base qualities are not on file. The data belong to a study of Ad26.COV2.S vaccination and SARS-CoV-2 variants (dated by TCRdb to about 2021). Concerning the study at large: Vaccine-arm donors were drawn from COV1001, a multicentre, randomized, double-blind, placebo-controlled phase I-IIa trial of Ad26.COV2.S in healthy adults. Trial participants were randomized into five groups of five, in which low-dose or high-dose Ad26.COV2.S was given once or twice, or placebo was given on both occasions. The TCR-sequenced set comprised approximately 30 samples: approximately 19 Ad26.COV2.S vaccine recipients, 5 placebo recipients and 8 SARS-CoV-2 convalescent individuals. Blinding of investigators to trial group allocation was maintained during experiments and outcome assessment. The specificity and breadth of SARS-CoV-2-reactive T cell receptors after Ad26.COV2.S vaccination were assessed by TCRbeta repertoire sequencing. Ad26.COV2.S was administered intramuscularly at a dose of 5x10^10 or 1x10^11 viral particles, either as one shot or as two shots given 56 days apart.

Trimming removed 0 bases from V and 4 bases from J; the gene matches leave 3 bases unexplained. Including cysteine and phenylalanine, the CDR3 has 15 amino acids. Only CDR3 DNA is held: 45 bases, read in frame from base 1. The germline V gene (reference sequence) gives CDR1 as SGHNT and CDR2 as YYREEE. The treatment or condition tag for this specimen amounts to: roughly 20 received Ad26.COV2.S at low or high dose, single or two shots; roughly five received placebo; per-sample allocation not given. For vaccine and placebo recipients, the sequenced repertoires came from samples collected on day 63 after the first injection. Cohort 1b enrolled about two dozen adults aged 18-55 years at a single site in Boston, USA, between 29 July and 7 August 2020. Ad26.COV2.S was a replication-incompetent adenovirus type 26 vector expressing a prefusion-stabilized SARS-CoV-2 spike protein from the original Wuhan strain.

Overall results and qualifications from the work: Comparable non-spike TCR breadth was observed between vaccine and placebo recipients, consistent with only spike being contained in the vaccine. The study lacked the statistical power to compare responses across vaccine doses or regimens. According to the authors, total T cell responses may have been underestimated by the TCR breadth and depth analyses. Ad26.COV2.S recipients had higher spike-specific TCR breadth than placebo recipients (P = 0.0014). After vaccination, spike-specific CD8+ and CD4+ T cell responses were reported to show substantial breadth.

TCRbeta CDR3 regions were sequenced with the immunoSEQ Assay. After extraction, genomic DNA underwent amplification by bias-controlled multiplex PCR, followed by high-throughput sequencing. The authors' analysis ran thus. Collapsing and filtering of sequences were performed to quantify the absolute abundance of each unique TCRbeta CDR3 region. Usable DNA was measured by amplifying reference genes present in all nucleated cells, and TCRbeta template counts were normalized to that usable DNA to estimate T cell fraction. Repertoire TCRs were annotated as SARS-CoV-2-specific by exact matching of V gene, CDR3 amino acid sequence and J gene to a known reactive TCR set. The reference SARS-CoV-2 TCR set came from MIRA and was filtered for enrichment in COVID-19-positive ImmuneCODE repertoires, removing public or cross-reactive TCRs. Using the MIRA antigens, annotated TCRs were further analysed by specific ORF or by position within an ORF. Breadth was defined as annotated unique rearrangements over total unique productive rearrangements; depth was the summed frequency of those rearrangements. Group comparisons of TCR breadth used two-sided Wilcoxon rank-sum tests. In its TCRdb copy, this immuneACCESS table keeps in-frame sequences only and misses some clones. Where compared with another copy, unresolved V genes explain less than half of these, and the others have no known cause. That table supplies the V and J calls and clone size; D and trimming were determined from the DNA. For this sample the table gives roughly 390,000 clones, of which 88% were detected only once. 3% to 4.5% of the sample is taken by the ten largest.

Recombination connected TRBV5-4 to TRBJ2-7; 11 bases in the junction line up with TRBD1. The sequencing here drew on peripheral blood, taken in a trial of Ad26.COV2.S vaccine versus placebo. This TCR was recovered from a person between 18 and 60 years old who received the Ad26.COV2.S COVID-19 vaccine or a placebo. The nucleotide sequence reads TGTGCCAGCAGCTTGGGGACAGGGGGCCTTTACGAGCAGTACTTC. Its translation is CASSLGTGGLYEQYF. Reference TRBV5-4 and TRBJ2-7 proteins supply the regions before and after the CDR3; the full variable domain is: ETGVTQSPTHLIKTRGQQVTLRCSSQSGHNTVSWYQQALGQGPQFIFQYYREEENGRGNFPPRFSGLQFPNYSSELNVNALELDDSALYLCASSLGTGGLYEQYFGPGTRLTVT.